This TCR beta chain was observed in a study of T-cell memory formation after mild COVID-19. TCRdb recomputed calls from the 5' RACE reads with MiXCR, one row per CDR3 protein. The profile shows roughly 300,000 distinct CDR3 sequences, roughly 8.2% of them singletons. V gave up 7 bases and J gave up 1 base; unmatched junction bases: 6. This CDR3 region has 15 residues. Germline assignment: CDR1 SGHTA and CDR2 FQGNSA. This clonotype was picked up a small number of times. The sequenced sample consisted of PBMCs or a T cell subset sorted from them (not recorded which). This TCR was recovered from a young man who had mild COVID-19 (a few samples of this study predate the infection). Cell type and time point are not known. This sequence joins TRBV7-2 and TRBJ2-3, with 9 bases identical to TRBD2. The DNA of the CDR3 is TGTGCCAGCACCATCCAGCGGGGGGGCACAGATACGCAGTATTTT. It encodes CASTIQRGGTDTQYF.